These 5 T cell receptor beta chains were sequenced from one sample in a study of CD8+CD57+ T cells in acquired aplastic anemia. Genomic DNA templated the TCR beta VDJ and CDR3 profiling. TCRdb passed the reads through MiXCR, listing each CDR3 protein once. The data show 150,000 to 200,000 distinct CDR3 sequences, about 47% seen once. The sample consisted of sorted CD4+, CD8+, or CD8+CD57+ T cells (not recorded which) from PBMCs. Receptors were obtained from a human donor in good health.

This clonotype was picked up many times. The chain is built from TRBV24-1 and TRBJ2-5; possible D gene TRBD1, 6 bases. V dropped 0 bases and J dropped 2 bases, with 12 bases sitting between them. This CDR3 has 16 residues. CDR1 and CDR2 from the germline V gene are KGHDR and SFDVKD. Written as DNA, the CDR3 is TGTGCCACCAGTGATTTGGGGGCAGGGGTTCAAGAGACCCAGTACTTC. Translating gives CATSDLGAGVQETQYF.

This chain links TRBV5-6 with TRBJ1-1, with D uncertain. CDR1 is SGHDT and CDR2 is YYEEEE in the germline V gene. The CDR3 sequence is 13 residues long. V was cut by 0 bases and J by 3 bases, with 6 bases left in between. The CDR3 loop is CASSLEVYTEAFF. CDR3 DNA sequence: TGTGCCAGCAGCTTGGAAGTTTACACTGAAGCTTTCTTT.

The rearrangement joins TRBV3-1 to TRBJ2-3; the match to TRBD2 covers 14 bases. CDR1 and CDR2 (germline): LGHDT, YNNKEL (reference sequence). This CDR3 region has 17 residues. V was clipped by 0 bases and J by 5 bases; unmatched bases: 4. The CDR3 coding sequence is TGTGCCAGCAGCCAAGACCCGGGACTAGCGGGAGAAGATACGCAGTATTTT. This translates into CASSQDPGLAGEDTQYF.

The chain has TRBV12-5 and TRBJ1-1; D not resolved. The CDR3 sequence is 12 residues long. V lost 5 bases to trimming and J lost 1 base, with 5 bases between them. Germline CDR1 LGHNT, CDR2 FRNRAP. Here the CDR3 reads CASGRGNTEAFF. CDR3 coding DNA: TGTGCTAGTGGTCGGGGGAACACTGAAGCTTTCTTT.

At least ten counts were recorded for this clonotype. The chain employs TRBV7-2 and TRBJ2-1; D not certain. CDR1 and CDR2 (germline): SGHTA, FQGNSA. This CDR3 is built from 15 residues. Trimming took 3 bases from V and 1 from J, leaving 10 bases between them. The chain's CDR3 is CASSFQPGSYNEQFF. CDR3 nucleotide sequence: TGTGCCAGCAGCTTCCAACCCGGGTCCTACAATGAGCAGTTCTTC. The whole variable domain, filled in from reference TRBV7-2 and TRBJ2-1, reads GAGVSQSPSNKVTEKGKDVELRCDPISGHTALYWYRQSLGQGLEFLIYFQGNSAPDKSGLPSDRFSAERTGGSVSTLTIQRTQQEDSAVYLCASSFQPGSYNEQFFGPGTRLTVL.